This T cell receptor (beta chain) was identified in a study of T cell repertoires in cytomegalovirus infection. Study summary: CMV infection together with matching HLA type was indicated by public TCR beta signatures. Points from the study as a whole: There were HLA-C-restricted CMV-specific TCR beta clonotypes dominating the ex vivo response. Cumulative public TCR beta family frequency identified CMV carriers with the relevant HLA.

In the case of this clonotype: As yet, its antigen is unknown.

TCRdb independently ran MiXCR on the reads; one entry per CDR3 protein. The profile shows about 190,000 distinct CDR3 sequences, nearly 9.5% of them singletons. The CDR3 is 16 amino acids. The germline V gene encodes CDR1 MNHEY and CDR2 SMNVEV (reference sequence). V gave up 4 bases and J gave up 6 bases, with 21 bases separating them. Sequencing was carried out using PBMCs. The clonotype originates from a human donor in good health (CMV status not recorded). Some clones in this sample may be carry-over from other donors' samples. V gene TRBV27 combines with J gene TRBJ2-5, with unresolved D. This chain's CDR3 is CASSSSPGSLGKTQYF. The CDR3 nucleotides read TGTGCCAGCAGTTCGTCTCCCGGCTCCCTCGGAAAGACCCAGTACTTC.